One sample yielded the 27 T cell receptor beta chains listed below, sequenced in a study of blood T cell repertoires in COVID-19 (dated by TCRdb to 2018 to 2020). Library prep was done by the immunoSEQ multiplex PCR assay. TCRdb carries this immuneACCESS record with in-frame sequences only. Its versions omit some clonotypes, under half of them owing to an unresolved V gene in the studies checked, with the rest unexplained. The sample table shows about 210,000 clones, and around 90% are seen once. The biggest ten clones account for roughly 1.5% of the sample. Source material: peripheral blood. Receptors originate from a man aged 18 to 30 with active or convalescent COVID-19.

The rearrangement uses TRBV6-5 and TRBJ2-7; a possible D gene is TRBD1 (5 bases). Trimming cost V 7 bases and J 3 bases, with 16 bases left between them. CDR3 length: 14 residues. Per the germline V gene, CDR1 is MNHEY and CDR2 is SVGAGI. CDR3 DNA: TGTGCCAGCACGCCCACAGGTAACCACTACGAGCAGTACTTC. This gives the protein CASTPTGNHYEQYF.

The genes are TRBV3-1 (or the pseudogene TRBV3-2) and TRBJ1-2; D remains ambiguous. Germline V CDR1 and CDR2: LGHDT, YNNKEL (reference sequence). The CDR3 runs 11 residues. Deletions cut 4 bases from V and 3 bases from J, with 3 bases between. CDR3 region: CASSRDYGYTF. The CDR3 DNA follows: TGTGCCAGCAGCCGAGACTATGGCTACACCTTC.

The genes are TRBV6-5 and TRBJ1-1; possibly TRBD1 for D (5 bases). The ends were cut back, 8 bases at V and 1 base at J, with 11 bases in the middle. CDR1 and CDR2 from the germline V gene are MNHEY and SVGAGI. The CDR3 extends over 13 amino acids. CDR3 protein: CASRGGGNTEAFF. The DNA for the CDR3 is TGTGCCAGCCGCGGGGGAGGGAACACTGAAGCTTTCTTT.

A few counts support this clone. This rearrangement joins TRBV5-5 to TRBJ2-7, with 10 nucleotides matching TRBD1. Trimming at V came to 4 bases and at J to 3 bases, leaving 7 bases not matched to a gene. The CDR3 is 15 amino acids. CDR1 and CDR2 from the germline V gene are SGHKS and YYEKEE (reference sequence). CDR3 nucleotides: TGTGCCAGCAGCCGTGGTGGGACAGGGGTCTACGAGCAGTACTTC. Amino acids: CASSRGGTGVYEQYF.

The chain links TRBV27 to TRBJ2-6; 8 nucleotides match TRBD1. The CDR3 sequence is 19 residues long. J lost 1 base, V lost 3 bases, and 11 bases had no gene match. The germline gives CDR1 MNHEY, CDR2 SMNVEV (reference sequence). CDR3 loop: CASSFSRTGFSSGANVLTF. The CDR3 nucleotides are TGTGCCAGCAGTTTTTCCCGGACAGGGTTTTCTTCTGGGGCCAACGTCCTGACTTTC.

V gene TRBV23-1 combines with J gene TRBJ1-1, with TRBD1 identical over 9 bases. TRBV23-1 is labeled an ORF, and its function is uncertain. The CDR3 extends over 16 amino acids. The trim removed 2 bases at V and 7 bases at J, leaving 11 bases unmatched. The CDR3 region is CASSQRQGGLESEAFF. The CDR3 region has the DNA TGCGCCAGCAGTCAAAGACAGGGGGGTTTGGAGAGTGAAGCTTTCTTT.

This clone was seen only once. This chain uses TRBV4-3 with TRBJ2-6; no reliable D call. CDR3 length: 19 amino acids. Trimming took 0 bases from V and 1 from J, leaving 16 bases between them. Germline CDR1 is LGHNA and CDR2 is YSLEER. Here the CDR3 reads CASSQDSIERPSGANVLTF. CDR3 DNA sequence: TGCGCCAGCAGCCAAGATTCGATAGAACGCCCTTCTGGGGCCAACGTCCTGACTTTC.

This rearrangement joins TRBV19 to TRBJ2-1; the D gene is possibly TRBD2 (5 bases). This CDR3 is 15 amino acids long. The V gene lost 1 base and the J gene lost 5 bases, with 12 bases spanning the gap. Germline V gene sequence: CDR1 LNHDA, CDR2 SQIVND (reference sequence). CDR3 bases: TGTGCCAGTAGTATAGGTGGGAGTCGGCACAATGAGCAGTTCTTC. This encodes CASSIGGSRHNEQFF.

This clone was seen only a few times. The chain is built from TRBV3-1 (or the pseudogene TRBV3-2) and TRBJ1-2; TRBD1 agrees at 7 bases. V was pared by 4 bases and J by 2 bases, with 1 base of the junction left unmatched. CDR3 length equals 13 residues. Germline V gene lookup returns CDR1 LGHDT and CDR2 YNNKEL (reference sequence). CDR3 DNA: TGTGCCAGCAGCCTGGGACAGAACTATGGCTACACCTTC. It yields the protein CASSLGQNYGYTF.

The CDR3 loop is CAWEGQPNTEAFF. For the CDR3, the DNA is TGTGCCTGGGAGGGACAGCCGAACACTGAAGCTTTCTTT. V and J are TRBV30 and TRBJ1-1; 7 bases fit TRBD1. Germline CDR1 reads GTSNPN; CDR2 reads SVGIG (reference sequence). The V gene end was trimmed by 5 bases and the J gene end by 1 base; junction bases not matched to a gene: 4. This CDR3 is built from 13 residues.

This clone came up once. The chain has TRBV19 and TRBJ2-1; the D gene is possibly TRBD1 (6 bases). CDR1 and CDR2 from the germline V gene are LNHDA and SQIVND (reference sequence). V was pared by 8 bases and J by 2 bases, with 10 bases between. This CDR3 has 13 residues. CDR3 loop: CASGRGPYNEQFF. The CDR3 coding sequence is TGTGCCAGTGGCAGGGGACCCTACAATGAGCAGTTCTTC.

The count of this clone is one. V usage is TRBV11-2 and J usage is TRBJ2-7, with 10 bases aligning to TRBD2. This CDR3 spans 14 amino acids. Losses at the gene ends were 4 bases for V and 2 bases for J; bases not matched to a gene: 2. Germline V gene lookup returns CDR1 SGHAT and CDR2 FQNNGV. This chain's CDR3 is CASSSSGRAYEQYF. CDR3 bases: TGTGCCAGCAGCTCGAGCGGGAGGGCCTACGAGCAGTACTTC. Full variable domain (remainder filled in from reference TRBV11-2 and TRBJ2-7): EAGVAQSPRYKIIEKRQSVAFWCNPISGHATLYWYQQILGQGPKLLIQFQNNGVVDDSQLPKDRFSAERLKGVDSTLKIQPAKLEDSAVYLCASSSSGRAYEQYFGPGTRLTVT.

This chain joins TRBV5-1 and TRBJ2-4, with 8 bases matching TRBD1. Unmatched junction bases numbered 10, after V lost 5 bases and J lost 0 bases. CDR3 length: 17 residues. The germline CDR1 and CDR2 sequences are SGHRS and YFSETQ. CDR3 sequence: CASSPNRGEVAKNIQYF. DNA of the CDR3: TGCGCCAGCAGTCCAAACAGGGGGGAGGTAGCCAAAAACATTCAGTACTTC.

The V and J genes are TRBV30 and TRBJ1-2; 8 positions match TRBD1. The CDR3 sequence is 15 residues long. Looked up from germline, CDR1 is GTSNPN and CDR2 is SVGIG (reference sequence). The V gene end was trimmed by 0 bases and the J gene end by 8 bases; junction bases not matched to a gene: 11. The CDR3 protein is CAWSVLLQGARGYTF. CDR3 sequence (DNA): TGTGCCTGGAGTGTACTTTTGCAGGGGGCGCGGGGCTACACCTTC.

The CDR3 is CAISELGQRNTEAFF. As DNA, the CDR3 is TGTGCCATCAGTGAGTTGGGACAGCGGAACACTGAAGCTTTCTTT. The chain is built from TRBV10-3 and TRBJ1-1; TRBD1 aligns across 7 bases. CDR1 ENHRY and CDR2 SYGVKD come from the germline V gene. The V segment lost 1 base and the J segment 1 base; nucleotides outside the gene matches: 3. The CDR3 spans 15 residues.

This chain connects TRBV19 to TRBJ2-7, with 7 bases lining up with TRBD1. CDR3 length: 16 amino acids. V was pared by 0 bases and J by 0 bases, with 5 bases of the junction left unmatched. In germline, CDR1 is LNHDA, CDR2 SQIVND (reference sequence). CDR3 coding DNA: TGTGCCAGTAGTATAGACCCCGGGACAGACTCCTACGAGCAGTACTTC. Protein product: CASSIDPGTDSYEQYF.

V and J are TRBV7-2 and TRBJ1-1; the D is unclear. The CDR3 consists of 17 residues. Between the trimmed V and J ends, which lost 3 bases and 5 bases, there was a span of 22 bases. From germline, CDR1 is SGHTA and CDR2 FQGNSA. CDR3 coding DNA: TGTGCCAGCAGCTTGCCCGTTGGGAGGGTTGGGTGGACTGAAGCTTTCTTT. Translation gives CASSLPVGRVGWTEAFF.

V gene TRBV3-1 (or the pseudogene TRBV3-2) combines with J gene TRBJ2-1; 7 bases agree with TRBD2. Losses at the gene ends were 3 bases for V and 6 bases for J; bases not matched to a gene: 11. In germline, CDR1 is LGHDT, CDR2 YNNKEL (reference sequence). The CDR3 runs 16 residues. CDR3 amino acids: CASSHRSTAGTNEQFF. The DNA of the CDR3 is TGTGCCAGCAGCCATCGGTCCACAGCGGGGACCAATGAGCAGTTCTTC.

The rearrangement uses TRBV30 and TRBJ1-1; tentative D call: TRBD1 (5 bases). The CDR3 loop spans 13 amino acids. CDR1 is GTSNPN, CDR2 SVGIG, per germline (reference sequence). Between the trimmed V and J ends, which lost 8 bases and 2 bases, there was a span of 15 bases. The CDR3 region has the DNA TGTGCCGGAGACATTGGGGCTAACACTGAAGCTTTCTTT. As protein: CAGDIGANTEAFF. Based on the CDR3 plus reference TRBV30 and TRBJ1-1, the full variable domain is SQTIHQWPATLVQPVGSPLSLECTVEGTSNPNLYWYRQAAGRGLQLLFYSVGIGQISSEVPQNLSASRPQDRQFILSSKKLLLSDSGFYLCAGDIGANTEAFFGQGTRLTVV.

V and J are TRBV30 and TRBJ2-1, with D maybe TRBD1 (6 bases). V was shortened by 8 bases and J by 10 bases, with 15 bases between the two germline ends. The CDR3 loop spans 11 amino acids. Germline CDR1 is GTSNPN and CDR2 is SVGIG (reference sequence). DNA for the CDR3: TGTGCCGCTAGACAGGATCACGAGCAGTTCTTC. Translation gives CAARQDHEQFF.

The rearrangement uses TRBV10-2 and TRBJ1-5; D is unresolved. From germline, CDR1 is WSHSY and CDR2 SAAADI. Trimming removed 3 bases at V and 5 bases at J, with 11 bases between. This CDR3 is built from 14 residues. The CDR3 loop is CASSDRKSDQPQHF. The CDR3 DNA is TGCGCCAGCAGTGACAGGAAATCGGATCAGCCCCAGCATTTT.

The sample holds a few counts of this clone. This sample also contains other DNA sequences that code for the same CDR3. V gene TRBV24-1 combines with J gene TRBJ1-1; 8 nucleotides line up with TRBD1. The germline CDR1 and CDR2 sequences are KGHDR and SFDVKD. This CDR3 spans 13 amino acids. The V and J ends lost 6 bases and 4 bases, in that order; junction bases with no gene match: 3. The CDR3 region is CATSLTGGTEAFF. CDR3 sequence (DNA): TGTGCCACCAGTCTTACAGGGGGCACTGAAGCTTTCTTT.

V and J are TRBV7-3 and TRBJ2-7, with D possibly being TRBD2 (5 bases). This CDR3 comprises 14 residues. The V gene lost 6 bases and the J gene lost 0 bases, with 12 bases spanning the gap. Germline CDR1 is SGHTA and CDR2 is FQGTGA. CDR3 bases: TGTGCCAGCAGTGAAATGGGAGACTCCTACGAGCAGTACTTC. Amino acid sequence: CASSEMGDSYEQYF.

This rearrangement joins TRBV3-1 (or the pseudogene TRBV3-2) to TRBJ2-1, with 7 bases lining up with TRBD2. V was clipped by 5 bases and J by 6 bases; unmatched bases: 7. The CDR3 loop spans 14 amino acids. Germline values: CDR1 LGHDT, CDR2 YNNKEL (reference sequence). The CDR3 DNA reads TGTGCCAGCAGCACACGACTAGCTGCCAATGAGCAGTTCTTC. Translating gives CASSTRLAANEQFF.

The CDR3 is CATSDWGTGDSNEQFF. The CDR3 DNA reads TGTGCCACCAGTGATTGGGGGACAGGGGATTCGAATGAGCAGTTCTTC. The genes are TRBV24-1 and TRBJ2-1, with 10 nucleotides matching TRBD1. CDR1 and CDR2 from the germline V gene are KGHDR and SFDVKD. The V segment lost 2 bases and the J segment 7 bases; nucleotides outside the gene matches: 7. The CDR3 is 16 amino acids.

The rearrangement joins TRBV11-2 to TRBJ1-4, with D maybe TRBD1 (5 bases). CDR1 and CDR2 (germline): SGHAT, FQNNGV. The CDR3 runs to 15 residues. The ends were cut back, 4 bases at V and 3 bases at J, with 12 bases in the middle. The CDR3 DNA is TGTGCCAGCAGCTGGGGCGAAAGGGCTAATGAAAAACTGTTTTTT. It encodes CASSWGERANEKLFF.

This clone was picked up a small number of times. The chain has TRBV27 and TRBJ2-7; D remains ambiguous. The germline V gene has CDR1 MNHEY and CDR2 SMNVEV (reference sequence). This CDR3 contains 13 residues. V was pared by 5 bases and J by 0 bases, with 8 bases between. The CDR3 coding sequence is TGTGCCAGCAGTCCGAGGAGCTCCTACGAGCAGTACTTC. Protein sequence: CASSPRSSYEQYF.